What follows is one T cell receptor beta chain and its context. Its specificity is not known. The record originates from a study of blood T cells in healthy people across ages. Study-level findings and limits: Aged donors had fewer naive CD4+ cells and lower diversity than long-lived donors. Those diversity estimates obtained from one million T cells were thought to be underestimates. Older individuals had lower TCR beta diversity per million T cells (the decline was roughly linear).

Through a sample-barcoded 5' primer and a J-beta primer mix, a second PCR was run for roughly 7 to 12 cycles. TCRdb re-analysed the 5' RACE reads in MiXCR, keeping a single row per CDR3 protein. This table has about 1.4 million distinct CDR3 sequences, approximately 63% appearing once. The donors, healthy Caucasians from Russia, were aged about 6 to 95. Germline V gene sequence: CDR1 GTSNPN, CDR2 SVGIG (reference sequence). Trimming took 1 base from V and 1 from J, leaving 11 bases between them. The CDR3 has 15 amino acids. This chain uses TRBV30 with TRBJ2-4, with D possibly matching TRBD2 (7 bases). This receptor was obtained from a man aged 18 to 30 in good health. The sample comprised blood. CDR3: CAWSAGRGAKNIQYF. Written as DNA, the CDR3 is TGTGCCTGGAGTGCAGGGAGGGGGGCCAAAAACATTCAGTACTTC. The entire variable domain, with the rest obtained from reference TRBV30 and TRBJ2-4, is as follows: SQTIHQWPATLVQPVGSPLSLECTVEGTSNPNLYWYRQAAGRGLQLLFYSVGIGQISSEVPQNLSASRPQDRQFILSSKKLLLSDSGFYLCAWSAGRGAKNIQYFGAGTRLSVL.